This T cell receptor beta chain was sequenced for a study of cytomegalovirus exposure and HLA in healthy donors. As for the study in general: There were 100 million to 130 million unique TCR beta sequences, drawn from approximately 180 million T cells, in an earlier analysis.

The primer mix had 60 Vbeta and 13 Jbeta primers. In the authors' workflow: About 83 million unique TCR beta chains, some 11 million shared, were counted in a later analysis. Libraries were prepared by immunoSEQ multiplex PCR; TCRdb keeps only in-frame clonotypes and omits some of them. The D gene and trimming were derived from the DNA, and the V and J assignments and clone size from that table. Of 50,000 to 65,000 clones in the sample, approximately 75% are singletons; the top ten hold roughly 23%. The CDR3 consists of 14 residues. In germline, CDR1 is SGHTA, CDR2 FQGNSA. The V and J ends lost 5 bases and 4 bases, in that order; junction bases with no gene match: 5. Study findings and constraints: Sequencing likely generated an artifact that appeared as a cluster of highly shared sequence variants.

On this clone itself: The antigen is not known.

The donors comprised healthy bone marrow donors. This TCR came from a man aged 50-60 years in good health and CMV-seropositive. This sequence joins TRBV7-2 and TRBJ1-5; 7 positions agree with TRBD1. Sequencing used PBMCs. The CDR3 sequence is CASSPGTVNQPQHF. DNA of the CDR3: TGTGCCAGCAGCCCTGGGACAGTTAATCAGCCCCAGCATTTT.